This T cell receptor (beta chain) emerged from a study of T cell responses to AZD1222 COVID-19 vaccine. Whole-study results and caveats: Clonal diversity was possibly underestimated; the donors were predominantly white British and more often female.

Using immunoSEQ multiplex PCR, the repertoire was profiled, and TCRdb retains in-frame clones only, with some absent. Among approximately 80,000 clones, roughly 88% were seen once, and the ten largest hold about 12%. Worth noting for this clone: Its specificity is unknown.

The sequence derives from an adult who received the AZD1222 COVID-19 vaccine. The specimen was peripheral blood, collected 28 days after the second AZD1222 dose.

The CDR3 is CASSPYRGGQNEKLFF. Written as DNA, the CDR3 is TGTGCCAGCTCACCCTATCGGGGGGGTCAAAATGAAAAACTGTTTTTT. V gene TRBV18 combines with J gene TRBJ1-4; tentatively, D is TRBD1 (5 bases). The CDR3 covers 16 residues. V gave up 3 bases and J gave up 5 bases, with 16 bases separating them. The germline V gene has CDR1 KGHSH and CDR2 LQKENI. Combining the CDR3 with reference TRBV18 and TRBJ1-4 gives the whole variable domain NAGVMQNPRHLVRRRGQEARLRCSPMKGHSHVYWYRQLPEEGLKFMVYLQKENIIDESGMPKERFSAEFPKEGPSILRIQQVVRGDSAAYFCASSPYRGGQNEKLFFGSGTQLSVL.